This T cell receptor (beta chain) comes out of a study of shared clonotypes between healthy human individuals. Generated by immunoSEQ multiplex PCR, the TCRdb table keeps only in-frame clones and is missing some. Of millions of clones in the sample, around 90% were seen once. There are a few counts of this clone. Germline assignment: CDR1 WSHSY and CDR2 SAAADI. The CDR3 runs to 13 residues. V shed 7 bases and J shed 4 bases, with 13 bases lying between them. The clonotype originates from a man aged 18 to 30 in good health. Sequenced sample: naive CD4+ T cells sorted from blood. This sample's subset: CD45RA+ positively selected. The chain uses TRBV10-2 and TRBJ1-1; D call uncertain. The chain's CDR3 is CASTRGVGTEAFF. CDR3 bases: TGCGCCAGCACGCGGGGTGTGGGCACTGAAGCTTTCTTT.